This T cell receptor (beta chain) originates from a study of T cell repertoires in cytomegalovirus infection. Broader study findings: The study found HLA-C-restricted CMV-specific TCR beta clonotypes dominating the ex vivo response.

To note about this clonotype: Its antigen is currently unknown.

The CDR3 extends over 15 amino acids. Germline V lookup: CDR1 SGHAT, CDR2 FQNNGV. The V gene end was trimmed by 5 bases and the J gene end by 6 bases; junction bases not matched to a gene: 10. In TCRdb, the reads were re-called with MiXCR into one record per CDR3 protein. This sample has approximately 500,000 distinct CDR3 sequences, with about 33% found just once. The chain has TRBV11-2 and TRBJ2-1; TRBD2 matches 7 bases. This receptor was obtained from a human donor in good health (CMV status not recorded). Some clones in this sample may be carry-over from other donors' samples. Sequencing used cultured PBMCs, obtained from culture after CMV antigen stimulation. CDR3 amino acids: CASSRPGRALNEQFF. DNA for the CDR3: TGTGCCAGCAGCAGGCCGGGGAGGGCTCTCAATGAGCAGTTCTTC.